This T cell receptor (beta chain) was retrieved from a study of cytomegalovirus exposure and HLA in healthy donors. Researchers ran the PCR with 60 Vbeta and 13 Jbeta primers. The data were produced by immunoSEQ multiplex PCR, yet TCRdb's version contains in-frame clones alone and is incomplete. The repertoire holds 140,000 or so clones, with roughly 70% as singletons. This clone was detected only a few times. The length of the CDR3 is 16 residues. Germline assignment: CDR1 SQVTM and CDR2 ANQGSEA. Losses at the gene ends were 6 bases for V and 6 bases for J; bases not matched to a gene: 15. This sequence joins TRBV29-1 and TRBJ2-7; 12 nucleotides line up with TRBD2. This TCR was sampled from a man in his 60s in good health and CMV-seronegative. The sequenced material came from PBMCs. Written as DNA, the CDR3 is TGCAGCGTCCTACTCGCGACTAGCGGGAGCATAGGCGAGCAGTACTTC. It specifies CSVLLATSGSIGEQYF.